The present T cell receptor beta chain was sequenced within a study of blood T cell repertoires in COVID-19. Whole-study context: The United States, Italy and Spain supplied acute and convalescent COVID-19 samples.

Original data processing: Reference gene primer amplification gave nucleated cell count estimates. The repertoire was sequenced with immunoSEQ multiplex PCR; TCRdb's copy has only in-frame clones and lacks some. V and J calls and clone size are copied from that table; D and trimming were computed from the DNA. The profile shows fewer than 350,000 clones, about 92% of them singletons. The CDR3 totals 14 residues. V trimming: 3 bases; J trimming: 4 bases; junction bases outside the gene matches: 4. Germline values: CDR1 SGHNT, CDR2 YYREEE (reference sequence). During active infection, Seattle patients enrolled and were then monitored through disease.

Sequences were obtained from peripheral blood. The receptor was derived from a woman aged 60-75 years with COVID-19, enrolled during active disease. The chain uses TRBV5-4 and TRBJ2-1; the match to TRBD1 covers 7 bases. CDR3: CASSSQGTYNEQFF. The CDR3 nucleotides are TGTGCCAGCAGCTCACAGGGGACGTACAATGAGCAGTTCTTC.